Described below is a single T cell receptor beta chain sequence and its context. The antigen remains undetermined. A much larger clone sits a single nucleotide away, making a read error possible. Unique molecular identifiers were carried by the TCR beta cDNA libraries. The yield from around 1 to 10 million T cells was roughly 500,000 cDNA molecules in total. TCRdb re-derived calls from the PCR reads in MiXCR, one entry per CDR3 protein. The repertoire holds some 260,000 distinct CDR3 sequences, less than 40% seen once, with around 4.8% in the top ten. This record belongs to a study of post-analysis software for immune sequencing data. On the study more broadly: The courses of disease that were included comprised relapsing-remitting, secondary progressive and progressive-relapsing multiple sclerosis. The study's findings and limits: Samples sharing a preparation batch grouped tightly together when assessed by F measure. Controls had significantly higher normalized Chao1 diversity than multiple sclerosis patients. About 5 TRBV segments appeared more often in patients than in controls, and TRBV5-6, TRBV5-1 and TRBV20-1 were among these.

The CDR3 sequence is 14 residues long. Germline values: CDR1 LGHDT, CDR2 YNNKEL (reference sequence). The genes are TRBV3-1 and TRBJ2-5, with D maybe TRBD2 (5 bases). The tail of the sequence fits TRBJ2-7 better, so the J call may be wrong. This TCR was sampled from a girl under 18 with multiple sclerosis. Sequenced: blood. This CDR3 reads CASSPTMGDYEQYF. CDR3 sequence (DNA): TGTGCCAGCAGCCCCACCATGGGAGACTACGAGCAGTACTTC.